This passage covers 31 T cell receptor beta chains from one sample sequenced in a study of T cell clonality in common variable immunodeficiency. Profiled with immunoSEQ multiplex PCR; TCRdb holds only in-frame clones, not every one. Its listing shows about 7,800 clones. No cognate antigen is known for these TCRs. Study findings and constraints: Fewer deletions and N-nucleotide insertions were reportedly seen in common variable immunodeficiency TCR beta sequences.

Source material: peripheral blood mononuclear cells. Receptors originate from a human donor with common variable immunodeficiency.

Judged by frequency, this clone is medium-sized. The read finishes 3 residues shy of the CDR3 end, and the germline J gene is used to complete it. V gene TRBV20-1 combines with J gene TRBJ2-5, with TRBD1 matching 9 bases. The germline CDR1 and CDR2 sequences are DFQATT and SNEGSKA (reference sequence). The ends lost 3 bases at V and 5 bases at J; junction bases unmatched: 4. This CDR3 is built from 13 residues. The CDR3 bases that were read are TGCAGTGCTAGGGTACAGGGGGCGGAGACC. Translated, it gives CSARVQGAET. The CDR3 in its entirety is CSARVQGAETQYF.

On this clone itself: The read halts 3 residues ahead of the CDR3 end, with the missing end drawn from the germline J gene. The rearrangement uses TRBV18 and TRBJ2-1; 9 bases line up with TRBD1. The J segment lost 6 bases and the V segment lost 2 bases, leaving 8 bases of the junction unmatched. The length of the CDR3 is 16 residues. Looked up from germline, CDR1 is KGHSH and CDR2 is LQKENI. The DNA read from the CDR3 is TGTGCCAGCTCACCAAGGGGGACAGGGACCCTCAATGAG. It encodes CASSPRGTGTLNE. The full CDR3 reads CASSPRGTGTLNEQFF.

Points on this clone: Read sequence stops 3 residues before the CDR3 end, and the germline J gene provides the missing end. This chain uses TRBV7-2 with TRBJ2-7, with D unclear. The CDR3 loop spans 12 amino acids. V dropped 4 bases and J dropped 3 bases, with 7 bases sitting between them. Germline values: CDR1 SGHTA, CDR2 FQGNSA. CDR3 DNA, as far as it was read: TGTGCCAGCAGCTCCGACAACTACGAG. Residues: CASSSDNYE. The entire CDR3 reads CASSSDNYEQYF.

CDR3 in amino acids: CASSDLAGAYEQYF. Partial CDR3 DNA: TGTGCCAGCTCAGATCTAGCGGGAGCCTACGAG. The rearrangement links TRBV18 to TRBJ2-7, with 10 bases matching TRBD2. The sequence runs out 3 residues before the end of the CDR3; the remainder is reconstructed from the germline J gene. Per the germline V gene, CDR1 is KGHSH and CDR2 is LQKENI. CDR3 length equals 14 residues. V gave up 5 bases and J gave up 2 bases; unmatched junction bases: 3.

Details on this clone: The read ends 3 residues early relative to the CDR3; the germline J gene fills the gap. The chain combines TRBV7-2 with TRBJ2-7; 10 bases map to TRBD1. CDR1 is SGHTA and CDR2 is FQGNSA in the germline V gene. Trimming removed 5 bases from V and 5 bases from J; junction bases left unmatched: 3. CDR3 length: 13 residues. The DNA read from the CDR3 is TGTGCCAGCAGCGGGACAGGGGCCGACGAG. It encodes CASSGTGADE. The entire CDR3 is CASSGTGADEQYF.

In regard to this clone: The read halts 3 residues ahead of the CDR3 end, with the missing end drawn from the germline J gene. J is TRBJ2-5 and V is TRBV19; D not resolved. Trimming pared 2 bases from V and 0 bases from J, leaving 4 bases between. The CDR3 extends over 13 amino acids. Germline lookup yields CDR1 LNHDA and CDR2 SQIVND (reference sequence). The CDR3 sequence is CASSIRYQETQYF. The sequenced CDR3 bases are TGTGCCAGTAGTATAAGGTACCAAGAGACC.

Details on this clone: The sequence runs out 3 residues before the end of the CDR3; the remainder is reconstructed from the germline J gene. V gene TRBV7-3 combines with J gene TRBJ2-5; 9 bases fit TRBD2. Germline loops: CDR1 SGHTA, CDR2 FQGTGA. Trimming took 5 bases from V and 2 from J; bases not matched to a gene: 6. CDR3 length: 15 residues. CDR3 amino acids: CASSRSGGRQETQYF. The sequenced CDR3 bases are TGTGCCAGCAGCCGTAGCGGGGGCCGTCAAGAGACC. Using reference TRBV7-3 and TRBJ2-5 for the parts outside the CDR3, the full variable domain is GAGVSQTPSNKVTEKGKYVELRCDPISGHTALYWYRQSLGQGPEFLIYFQGTGAADDSGLPNDRFFAVRPEGSVSTLKIQRTERGDSAVYLCASSRSGGRQETQYFGPGTRLLVL.

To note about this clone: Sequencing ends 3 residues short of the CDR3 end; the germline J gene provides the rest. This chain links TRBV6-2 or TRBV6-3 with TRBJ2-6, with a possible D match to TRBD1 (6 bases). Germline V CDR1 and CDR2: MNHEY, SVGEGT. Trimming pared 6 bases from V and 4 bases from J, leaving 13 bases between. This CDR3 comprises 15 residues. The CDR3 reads CASRGATAGANVLTF. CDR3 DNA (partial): TGTGCCAGCAGGGGGGCCACAGCGGGGGCCAACGTC.

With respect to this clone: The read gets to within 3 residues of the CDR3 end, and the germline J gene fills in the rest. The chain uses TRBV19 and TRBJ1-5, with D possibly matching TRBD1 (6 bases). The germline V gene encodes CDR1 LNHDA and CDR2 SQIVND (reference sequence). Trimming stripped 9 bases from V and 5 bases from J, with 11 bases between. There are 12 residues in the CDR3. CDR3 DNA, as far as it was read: TGTGCCAGCAACAACAGGGATCAGCCC. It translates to CASNNRDQP. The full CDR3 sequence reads CASNNRDQPQHF.

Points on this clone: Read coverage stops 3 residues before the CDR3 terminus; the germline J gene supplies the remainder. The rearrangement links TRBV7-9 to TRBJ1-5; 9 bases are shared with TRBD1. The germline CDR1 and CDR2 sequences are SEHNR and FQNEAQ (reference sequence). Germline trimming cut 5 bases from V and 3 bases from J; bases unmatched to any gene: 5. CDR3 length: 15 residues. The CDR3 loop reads CASSPDRGPNQPQHF. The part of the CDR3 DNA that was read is TGTGCCAGCAGCCCGGACAGGGGACCCAATCAGCCC.

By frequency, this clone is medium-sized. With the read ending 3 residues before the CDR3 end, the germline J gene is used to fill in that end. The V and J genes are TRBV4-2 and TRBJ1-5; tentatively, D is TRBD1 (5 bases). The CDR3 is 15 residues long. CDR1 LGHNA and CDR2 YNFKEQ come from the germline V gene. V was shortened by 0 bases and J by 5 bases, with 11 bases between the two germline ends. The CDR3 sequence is CASSQDPRGDQPQHF. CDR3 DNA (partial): TGTGCCAGCAGCCAAGACCCCCGAGGGGATCAGCCC.

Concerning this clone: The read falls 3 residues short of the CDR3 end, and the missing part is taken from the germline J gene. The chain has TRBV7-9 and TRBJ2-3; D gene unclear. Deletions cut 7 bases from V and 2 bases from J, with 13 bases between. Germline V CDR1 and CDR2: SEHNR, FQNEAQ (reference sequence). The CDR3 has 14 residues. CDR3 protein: CASINPGTTDTQYF. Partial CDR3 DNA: TGTGCCAGCATCAATCCGGGTACCACAGATACG.

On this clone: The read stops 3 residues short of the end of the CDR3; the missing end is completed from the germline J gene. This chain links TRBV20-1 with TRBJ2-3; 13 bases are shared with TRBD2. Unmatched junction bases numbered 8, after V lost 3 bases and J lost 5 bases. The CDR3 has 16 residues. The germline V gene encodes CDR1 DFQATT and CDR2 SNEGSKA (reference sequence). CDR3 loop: CSASPGLAGEGDTQYF. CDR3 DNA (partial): TGCAGTGCTAGCCCCGGACTAGCGGGAGAGGGAGATACG.

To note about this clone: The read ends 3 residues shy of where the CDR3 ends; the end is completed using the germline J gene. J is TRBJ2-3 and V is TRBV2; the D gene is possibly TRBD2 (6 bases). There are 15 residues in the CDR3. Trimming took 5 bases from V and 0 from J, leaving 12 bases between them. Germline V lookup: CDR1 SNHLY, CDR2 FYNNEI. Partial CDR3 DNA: TGTGCCAGCAGTCGGACGGGGGTTAGCACAGATACG. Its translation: CASSRTGVSTDT. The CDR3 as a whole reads CASSRTGVSTDTQYF.

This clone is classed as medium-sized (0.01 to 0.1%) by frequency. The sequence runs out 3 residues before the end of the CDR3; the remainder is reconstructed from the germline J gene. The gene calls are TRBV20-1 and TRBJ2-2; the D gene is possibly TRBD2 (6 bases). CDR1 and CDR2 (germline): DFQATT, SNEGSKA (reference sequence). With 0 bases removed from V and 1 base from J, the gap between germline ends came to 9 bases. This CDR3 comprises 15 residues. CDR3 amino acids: CSARDFSGNTGELFF. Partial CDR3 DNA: TGCAGTGCTAGAGATTTTAGCGGGAACACCGGGGAG.

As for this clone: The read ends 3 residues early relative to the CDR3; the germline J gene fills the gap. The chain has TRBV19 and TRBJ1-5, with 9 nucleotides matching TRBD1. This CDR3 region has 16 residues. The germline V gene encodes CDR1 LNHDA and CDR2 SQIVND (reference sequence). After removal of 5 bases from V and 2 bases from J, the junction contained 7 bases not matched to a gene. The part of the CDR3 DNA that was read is TGTGCCAGTAGTGGTGGGACAGGGAGGCGCAATCAGCCC. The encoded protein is CASSGGTGRRNQP. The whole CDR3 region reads CASSGGTGRRNQPQHF.

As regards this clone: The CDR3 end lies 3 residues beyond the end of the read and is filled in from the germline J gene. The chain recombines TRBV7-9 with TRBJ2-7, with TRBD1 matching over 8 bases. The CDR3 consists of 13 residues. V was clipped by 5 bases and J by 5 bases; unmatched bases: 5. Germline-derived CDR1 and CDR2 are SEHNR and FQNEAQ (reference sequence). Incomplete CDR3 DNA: TGTGCCAGCAGCAGGACAGGGAAAGACGAG. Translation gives CASSRTGKDE. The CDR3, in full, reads CASSRTGKDEQYF.

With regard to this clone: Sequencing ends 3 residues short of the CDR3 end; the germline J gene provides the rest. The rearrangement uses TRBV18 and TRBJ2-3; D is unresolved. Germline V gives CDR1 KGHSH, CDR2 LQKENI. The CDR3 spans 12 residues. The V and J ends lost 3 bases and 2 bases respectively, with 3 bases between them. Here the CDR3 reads CASSPNTDTQYF. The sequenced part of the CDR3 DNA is TGTGCCAGCTCACCCAACACAGATACG.

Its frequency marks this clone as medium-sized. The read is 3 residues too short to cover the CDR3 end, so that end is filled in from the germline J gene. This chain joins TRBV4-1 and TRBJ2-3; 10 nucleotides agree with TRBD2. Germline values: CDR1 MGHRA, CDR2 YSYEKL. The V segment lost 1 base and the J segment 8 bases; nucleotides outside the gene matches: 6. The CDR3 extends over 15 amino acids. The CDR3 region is CASSQALLAGVTQYF. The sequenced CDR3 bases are TGCGCCAGCAGCCAAGCTCTGCTAGCGGGGGTTACG.

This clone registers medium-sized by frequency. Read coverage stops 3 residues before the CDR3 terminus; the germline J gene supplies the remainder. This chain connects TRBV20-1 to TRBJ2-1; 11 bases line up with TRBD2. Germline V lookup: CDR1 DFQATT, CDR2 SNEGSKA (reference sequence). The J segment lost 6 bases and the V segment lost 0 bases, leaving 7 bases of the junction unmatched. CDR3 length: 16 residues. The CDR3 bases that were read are TGCAGTGCTAGAGATTTCGCTAGCGGGAGGCTCAATGAG. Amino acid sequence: CSARDFASGRLNE. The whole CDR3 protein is CSARDFASGRLNEQFF.

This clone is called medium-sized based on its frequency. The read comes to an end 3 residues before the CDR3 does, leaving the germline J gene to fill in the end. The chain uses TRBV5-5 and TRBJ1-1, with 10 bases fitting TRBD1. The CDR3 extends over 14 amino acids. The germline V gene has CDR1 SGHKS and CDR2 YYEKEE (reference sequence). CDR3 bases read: TGTGCCAGCAGCGACCGACAGGGGGCGTCGTGG. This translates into CASSDRQGASW. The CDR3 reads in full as CASSDRQGASWAFF.

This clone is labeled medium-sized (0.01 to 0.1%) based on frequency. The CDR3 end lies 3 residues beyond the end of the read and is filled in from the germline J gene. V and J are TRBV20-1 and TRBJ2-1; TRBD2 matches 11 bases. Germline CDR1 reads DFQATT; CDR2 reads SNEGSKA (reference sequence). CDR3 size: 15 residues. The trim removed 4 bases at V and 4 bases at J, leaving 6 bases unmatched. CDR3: CSAKPGLAVYNEQFF. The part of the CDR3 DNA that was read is TGCAGTGCTAAACCGGGACTAGCGGTATACAATGAG.

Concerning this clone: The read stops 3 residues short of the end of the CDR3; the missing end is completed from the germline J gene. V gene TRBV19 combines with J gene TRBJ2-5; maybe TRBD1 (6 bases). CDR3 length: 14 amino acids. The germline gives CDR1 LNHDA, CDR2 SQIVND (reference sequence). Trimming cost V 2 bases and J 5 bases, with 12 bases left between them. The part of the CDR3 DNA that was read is TGTGCCAGTAGTATAAGGCACAGGGTTGAGACC. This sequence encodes CASSIRHRVET. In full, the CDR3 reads CASSIRHRVETQYF.

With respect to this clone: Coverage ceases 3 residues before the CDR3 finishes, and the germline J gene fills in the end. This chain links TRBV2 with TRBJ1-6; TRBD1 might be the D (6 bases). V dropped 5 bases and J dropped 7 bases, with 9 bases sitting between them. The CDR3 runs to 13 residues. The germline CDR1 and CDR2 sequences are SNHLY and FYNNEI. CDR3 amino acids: CASSLGQNSPLHF. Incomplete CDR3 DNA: TGTGCCAGCAGTTTAGGACAGAATTCACCC.

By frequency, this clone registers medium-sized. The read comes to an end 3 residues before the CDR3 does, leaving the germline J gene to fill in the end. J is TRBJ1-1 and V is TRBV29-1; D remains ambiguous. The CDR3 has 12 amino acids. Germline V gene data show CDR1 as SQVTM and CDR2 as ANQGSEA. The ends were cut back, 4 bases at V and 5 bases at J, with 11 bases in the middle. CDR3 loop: CSVVRERTEAFF. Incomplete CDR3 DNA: TGCAGCGTTGTTCGAGAACGGACTGAA. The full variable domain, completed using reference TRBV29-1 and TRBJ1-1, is SAVISQKPSRDICQRGTSLTIQCQVDSQVTMMFWYRQQPGQSLTLIATANQGSEATYESGFVIDKFPISRPNLTFSTLTVSNMSPEDSSIYLCSVVRERTEAFFGQGTRLTVV.

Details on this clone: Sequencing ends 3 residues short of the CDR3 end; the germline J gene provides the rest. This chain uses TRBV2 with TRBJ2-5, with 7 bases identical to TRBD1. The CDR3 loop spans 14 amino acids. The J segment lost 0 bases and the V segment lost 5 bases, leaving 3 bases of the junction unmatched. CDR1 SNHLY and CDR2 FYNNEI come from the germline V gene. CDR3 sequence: CASSRDRYQETQYF. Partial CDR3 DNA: TGTGCCAGCAGTAGGGACAGATACCAAGAGACC.

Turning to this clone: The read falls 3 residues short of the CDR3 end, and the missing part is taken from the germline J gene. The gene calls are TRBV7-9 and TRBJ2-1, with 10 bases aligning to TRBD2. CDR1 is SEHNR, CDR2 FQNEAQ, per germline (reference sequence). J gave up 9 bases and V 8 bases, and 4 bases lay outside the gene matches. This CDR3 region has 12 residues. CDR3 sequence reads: CASGRLAGEQFF. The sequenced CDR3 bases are TGTGCCAGCGGCCGACTAGCGGGTGAG.

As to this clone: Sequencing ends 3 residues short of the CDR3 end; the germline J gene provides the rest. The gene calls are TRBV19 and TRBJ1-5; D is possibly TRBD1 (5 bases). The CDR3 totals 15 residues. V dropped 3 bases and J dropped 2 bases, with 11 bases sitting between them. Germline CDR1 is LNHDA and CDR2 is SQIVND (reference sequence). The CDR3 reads CASSITGMGNQPQHF. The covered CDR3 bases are TGTGCCAGTAGTATTACAGGTATGGGCAATCAGCCC.

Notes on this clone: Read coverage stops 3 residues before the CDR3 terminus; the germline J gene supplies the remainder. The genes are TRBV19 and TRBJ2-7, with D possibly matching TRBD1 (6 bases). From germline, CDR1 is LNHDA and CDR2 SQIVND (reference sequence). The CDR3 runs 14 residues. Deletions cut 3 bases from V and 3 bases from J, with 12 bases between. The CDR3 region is CASSIGGNLYEQYF. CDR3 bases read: TGTGCCAGTAGTATTGGGGGCAACCTCTACGAG.

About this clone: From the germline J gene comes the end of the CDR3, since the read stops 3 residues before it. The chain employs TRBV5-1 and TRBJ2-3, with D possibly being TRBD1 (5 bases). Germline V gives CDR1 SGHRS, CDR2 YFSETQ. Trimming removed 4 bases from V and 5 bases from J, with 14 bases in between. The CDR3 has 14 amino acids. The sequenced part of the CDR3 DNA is TGCGCCAGCAGCATCAGGGCTCCGCGAGATACG. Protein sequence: CASSIRAPRDT. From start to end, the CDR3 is CASSIRAPRDTQYF.

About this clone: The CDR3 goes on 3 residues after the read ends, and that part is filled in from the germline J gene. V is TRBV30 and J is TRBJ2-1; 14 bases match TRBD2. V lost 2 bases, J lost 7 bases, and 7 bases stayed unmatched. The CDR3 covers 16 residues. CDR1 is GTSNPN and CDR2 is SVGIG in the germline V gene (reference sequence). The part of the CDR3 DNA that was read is TGTGCCTGGAGTTTCCTGACTAGCGGGAGGGCGAATGAG. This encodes CAWSFLTSGRANE. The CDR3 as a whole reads CAWSFLTSGRANEQFF. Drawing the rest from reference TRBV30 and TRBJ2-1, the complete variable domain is SQTIHQWPATLVQPVGSPLSLECTVEGTSNPNLYWYRQAAGRGLQLLFYSVGIGQISSEVPQNLSASRPQDRQFILSSKKLLLSDSGFYLCAWSFLTSGRANEQFFGPGTRLTVL.